The 15 T cell receptor beta chains presented below share a single source sample, sequenced in a study of response to subunit inactivated influenza vaccine. In TCRdb, the RT-PCR reads were re-called with MiXCR into one record per CDR3 protein. The table has 500,000 to 600,000 distinct CDR3 sequences, about 11% seen once. This sample was shared with a second study, whose subject was T cells expressing NK-cell markers. That work adds: TCR beta cDNA was generated via 5'RACE template switching incorporating UMIs.

This material consisted of PBMCs from blood, taken on the day of vaccination. These receptor sequences come from a man aged 50-59 years who received an inactivated influenza vaccine.

This clonotype was detected a few times. This chain joins TRBV18 and TRBJ2-7, with 7 bases aligning to TRBD1. V lost 3 bases and J lost 5; bases outside the gene matches: 4. CDR1 KGHSH and CDR2 LQKENI come from the germline V gene. The length of the CDR3 is 13 residues. CDR3 region: CASSPGTADEQYF. The CDR3 bases are TGTGCCAGCTCACCTGGGACAGCAGACGAGCAGTACTTC.

The V gene is TRBV13, the J gene TRBJ2-7, with D perhaps given as TRBD1 or TRBD2 (7 bases each). V shed 6 bases and J shed 3 bases, with 18 bases lying between them. The germline V gene has CDR1 PRHDT and CDR2 FYEKMQ (reference sequence). The CDR3 runs to 15 residues. CDR3 sequence: CASRNTGEGDYEQYF. As DNA, the CDR3 is TGTGCCAGCAGGAACACAGGGGAGGGGGACTACGAGCAGTACTTC.

The genes are TRBV20-1 and TRBJ2-1, with D hard to call. The germline V gene has CDR1 DFQATT and CDR2 SNEGSKA (reference sequence). This CDR3 has 9 residues. V was trimmed by 6 bases and J by 5 bases, leaving 2 bases between them. The CDR3 DNA reads as TGCAGTGCAAACAATGAGCAGTTCTTC. This encodes CSANNEQFF.

V usage is TRBV3-1 and J usage is TRBJ2-2; 9 nucleotides match TRBD1. The CDR3 totals 16 residues. The ends lost 3 bases at V and 6 bases at J; junction bases unmatched: 8. CDR1 is LGHDT and CDR2 is YNNKEL in the germline V gene (reference sequence). The CDR3 reads CASSHTWTGVAGELFF. CDR3 sequence (DNA): TGTGCCAGCAGCCATACATGGACAGGGGTCGCCGGGGAGCTGTTTTTT.

The rearrangement links TRBV5-5 to TRBJ1-4; 10 nucleotides align to TRBD1. Trimming cost V 4 bases and J 7 bases; bases outside gene matches: 16. Germline V CDR1 and CDR2: SGHKS, YYEKEE (reference sequence). This CDR3 is built from 18 residues. The CDR3 bases are TGTGCCAGCAGCGGGGGGACAGGGGCCCCGTTTGGCGGTGAAAAACTGTTTTTT. This codes for CASSGGTGAPFGGEKLFF. Full variable domain (remainder filled in from reference TRBV5-5 and TRBJ1-4): DAGVTQSPTHLIKTRGQQVTLRCSPISGHKSVSWYQQVLGQGPQFIFQYYEKEERGRGNFPDRFSARQFPNYSSELNVNALLLGDSALYLCASSGGTGAPFGGEKLFFGSGTQLSVL.

The chain combines TRBV6-5 with TRBJ2-7; no definite D call. V lost 2 bases and J lost 4, with 15 bases in between. Germline-derived CDR1 and CDR2 are MNHEY and SVGAGI. This CDR3 has 15 residues. The CDR3 loop reads CASSYGLALGYEQYF. In nucleotides, the CDR3 is TGTGCCAGCAGTTACGGGTTAGCCCTCGGTTACGAGCAGTACTTC.

The rearrangement links TRBV6-2 or TRBV6-3 to TRBJ2-2, with 7 bases that match TRBD2. The V gene's germline CDR1 is MNHEY and CDR2 SVGEGT. V shed 2 bases and J 4 bases; nucleotides not matched to a gene: 13. This CDR3 is built from 18 residues. The CDR3 loop reads CASSYDLGLAEFTGELFF. DNA for the CDR3: TGTGCCAGCAGTTACGACCTGGGCCTAGCGGAGTTCACCGGGGAGCTGTTTTTT.

This clonotype was detected a few times. The chain combines TRBV25-1 with TRBJ2-1, with 13 nucleotides matching TRBD2. Trimming took 7 bases from V and 5 from J; bases not matched to a gene: 5. This CDR3 has 15 residues. Germline V CDR1 and CDR2: MGHDK, SYGVNS. The DNA of the CDR3 is TGTGCCAGCACTGGACTAGCGGGAGTCCACAATGAGCAGTTCTTC. The encoded protein is CASTGLAGVHNEQFF.

This clonotype was observed at least ten times. The chain couples TRBV28 to TRBJ2-2; D unresolved. The germline V gene encodes CDR1 MDHEN and CDR2 SYDVKM. This CDR3 comprises 13 residues. V was cut by 4 bases and J by 1 base, with 4 bases left in between. CDR3 loop: CASSSKNTGELFF. The CDR3 coding sequence is TGTGCCAGCAGTTCCAAGAACACCGGGGAGCTGTTTTTT. The whole variable domain, remainder taken from reference TRBV28 and TRBJ2-2, is DVKVTQSSRYLVKRTGEKVFLECVQDMDHENMFWYRQDPGLGLRLIYFSYDVKMKEKGDIPEGYSVSREKKERFSLILESASTNQTSMYLCASSSKNTGELFFGEGSRLTVL.

In regard to this clonotype: A much more abundant neighbour one base away suggests this may be a read error. The CDR3 reads CASSVSNGSSYEQYF. CDR3 DNA: TGTGCCAGCAGCGTATCTAACGGAAGCTCCTACGAGCAGTACTTC. This chain joins TRBV9 and TRBJ2-7; D is uncertain. The V end was cut by 1 base, the J end by 0 bases, with 11 bases between. The CDR3 consists of 15 residues. The germline V gene has CDR1 SGDLS and CDR2 YYNGEE.

This clonotype was counted a few times. The gene calls are TRBV20-1 and TRBJ2-2; 9 bases are shared with TRBD2. The CDR3 is made up of 14 amino acids. Germline CDR1 reads DFQATT; CDR2 reads SNEGSKA (reference sequence). J lost 6 bases, V lost 5 bases, and 7 bases had no gene match. CDR3 sequence: CSAFGGRASGELFF. The CDR3 bases are TGCAGTGCTTTTGGCGGGAGGGCCTCCGGGGAGCTGTTTTTT.

The rearrangement uses TRBV6-5 and TRBJ2-7, with TRBD1 identical over 9 bases. This CDR3 is 17 amino acids long. V trimming: 0 bases; J trimming: 2 bases; junction bases outside the gene matches: 8. In germline, CDR1 is MNHEY, CDR2 SVGAGI. CDR3 nucleotides: TGTGCCAGCAGTTACTCGGGGGGCGGACAGGGGACCTACGAGCAGTACTTC. Its translation is CASSYSGGGQGTYEQYF.

The chain uses TRBV12-3 or TRBV12-4 and TRBJ2-7; 10 bases map to TRBD1. V dropped 6 bases and J dropped 7; count of bases not matched to a gene: 9. The CDR3 length is 14 residues. The CDR3, as DNA: TGTGCCAGCAGGGGACAGGGGCTTTTTGCGGAGCAGTACTTC. It yields the protein CASRGQGLFAEQYF.

This clonotype was observed at least ten times. This rearrangement joins TRBV30 to TRBJ2-7; D is perhaps TRBD1 or TRBD2 (5 bases each). The CDR3 length is 14 residues. The V gene's germline CDR1 is GTSNPN and CDR2 SVGIG (reference sequence). V gave up 2 bases and J gave up 2 bases, with 13 bases separating them. CDR3 sequence reads: CAWSSRDGTYEQYF. DNA for the CDR3: TGTGCCTGGAGTTCCCGGGACGGAACCTACGAGCAGTACTTC.

This clonotype was detected many times. The chain employs TRBV5-1 and TRBJ2-7; TRBD2 might be the D (6 bases). Germline V gene sequence: CDR1 SGHRS, CDR2 YFSETQ. CDR3 length: 14 amino acids. Deletions cut 7 bases from V and 2 bases from J, with 16 bases between. The CDR3 here is CASRLGGIAYEQYF. The CDR3 nucleotides read TGCGCCAGCCGTCTCGGGGGAATTGCCTACGAGCAGTACTTC.